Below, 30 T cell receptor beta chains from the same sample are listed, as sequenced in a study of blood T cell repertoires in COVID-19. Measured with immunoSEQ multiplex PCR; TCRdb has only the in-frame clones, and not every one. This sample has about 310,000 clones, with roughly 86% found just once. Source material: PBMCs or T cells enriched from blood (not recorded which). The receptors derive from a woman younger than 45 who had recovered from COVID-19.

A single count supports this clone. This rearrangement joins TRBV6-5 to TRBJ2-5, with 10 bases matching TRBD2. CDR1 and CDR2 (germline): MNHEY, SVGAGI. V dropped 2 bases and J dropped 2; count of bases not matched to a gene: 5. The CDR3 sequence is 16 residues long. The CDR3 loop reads CASSYRAGGGQETQYF. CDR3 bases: TGTGCCAGCAGTTACAGAGCGGGAGGGGGTCAAGAGACCCAGTACTTC.

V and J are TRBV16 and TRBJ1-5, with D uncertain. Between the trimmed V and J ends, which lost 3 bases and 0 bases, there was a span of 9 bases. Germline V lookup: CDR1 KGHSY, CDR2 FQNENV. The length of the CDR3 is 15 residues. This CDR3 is CASSHSEYSNQPQHF. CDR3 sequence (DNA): TGTGCCAGCAGCCATTCAGAATATAGCAATCAGCCCCAGCATTTT.

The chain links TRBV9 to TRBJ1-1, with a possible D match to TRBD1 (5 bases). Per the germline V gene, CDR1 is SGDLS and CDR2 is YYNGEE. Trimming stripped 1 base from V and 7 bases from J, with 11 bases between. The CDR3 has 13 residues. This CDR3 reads CASSVRGPNEAFF. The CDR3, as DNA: TGTGCCAGCAGCGTAAGGGGCCCCAATGAAGCTTTCTTT. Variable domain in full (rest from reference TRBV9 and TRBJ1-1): DSGVTQTPKHLITATGQRVTLRCSPRSGDLSVYWYQQSLDQGLQFLIQYYNGEERAKGNILERFSAQQFPDLHSELNLSSLELGDSALYFCASSVRGPNEAFFGQGTRLTVV.

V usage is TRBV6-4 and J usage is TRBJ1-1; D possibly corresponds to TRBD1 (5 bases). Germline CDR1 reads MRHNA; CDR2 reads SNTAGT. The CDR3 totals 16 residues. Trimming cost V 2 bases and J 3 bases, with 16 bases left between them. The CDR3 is CASSDAPNRDYTEAFF. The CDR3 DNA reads TGTGCCAGCAGTGACGCCCCAAACCGGGACTACACTGAAGCTTTCTTT.

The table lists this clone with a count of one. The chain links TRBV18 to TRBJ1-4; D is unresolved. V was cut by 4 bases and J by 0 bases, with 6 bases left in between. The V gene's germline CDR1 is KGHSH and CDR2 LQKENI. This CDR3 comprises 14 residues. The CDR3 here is CASSLGATNEKLFF. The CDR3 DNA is TGTGCCAGCTCACTCGGGGCAACTAATGAAAAACTGTTTTTT.

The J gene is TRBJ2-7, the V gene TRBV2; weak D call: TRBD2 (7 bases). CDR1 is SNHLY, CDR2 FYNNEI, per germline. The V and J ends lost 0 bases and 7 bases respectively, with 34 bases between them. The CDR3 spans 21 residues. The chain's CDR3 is CASSEALLRRSRDKGGKEQYF. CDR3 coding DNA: TGTGCCAGCAGTGAAGCTCTCCTGCGGCGGAGCAGGGACAAGGGAGGGAAGGAGCAGTACTTC.

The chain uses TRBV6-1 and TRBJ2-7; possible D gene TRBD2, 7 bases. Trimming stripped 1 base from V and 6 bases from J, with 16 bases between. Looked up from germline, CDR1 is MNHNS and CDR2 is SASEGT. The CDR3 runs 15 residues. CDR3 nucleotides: TGTGCCAGCAGTGAAGTAGGAGGGGGGGAGGGCGAGCAGTACTTC. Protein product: CASSEVGGGEGEQYF.

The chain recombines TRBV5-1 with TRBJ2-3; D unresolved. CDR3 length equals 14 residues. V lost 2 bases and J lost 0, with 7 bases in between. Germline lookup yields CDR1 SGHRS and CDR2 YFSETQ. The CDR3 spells CASSFDGSTDTQYF. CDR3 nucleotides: TGCGCCAGCAGCTTCGATGGCAGCACAGATACGCAGTATTTT.

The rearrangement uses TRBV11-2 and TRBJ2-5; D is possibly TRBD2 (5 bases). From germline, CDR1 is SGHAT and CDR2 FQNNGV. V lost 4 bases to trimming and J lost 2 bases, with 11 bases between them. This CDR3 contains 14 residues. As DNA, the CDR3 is TGTGCCAGCAGCTCCCCGGACTGGCAAGAGACCCAGTACTTC. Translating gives CASSSPDWQETQYF.

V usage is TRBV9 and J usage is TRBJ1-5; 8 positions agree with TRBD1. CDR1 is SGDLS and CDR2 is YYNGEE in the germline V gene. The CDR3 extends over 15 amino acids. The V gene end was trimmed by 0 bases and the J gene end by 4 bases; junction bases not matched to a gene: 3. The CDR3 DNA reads TGTGCCAGCAGCGTAGAGGACAGGGAAAATCAGCCCCAGCATTTT. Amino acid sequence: CASSVEDRENQPQHF. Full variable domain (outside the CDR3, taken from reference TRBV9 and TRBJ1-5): DSGVTQTPKHLITATGQRVTLRCSPRSGDLSVYWYQQSLDQGLQFLIQYYNGEERAKGNILERFSAQQFPDLHSELNLSSLELGDSALYFCASSVEDRENQPQHFGDGTRLSIL.

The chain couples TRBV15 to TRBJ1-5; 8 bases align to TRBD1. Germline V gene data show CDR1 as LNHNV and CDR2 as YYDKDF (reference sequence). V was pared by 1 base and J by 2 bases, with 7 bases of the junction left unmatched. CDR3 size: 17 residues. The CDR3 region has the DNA TGTGCCACCAGCAGAGGGTACAGGGGGAAAGGCAATCAGCCCCAGCATTTT. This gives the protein CATSRGYRGKGNQPQHF. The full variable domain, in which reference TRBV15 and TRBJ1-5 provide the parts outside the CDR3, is DAMVIQNPRYQVTQFGKPVTLSCSQTLNHNVMYWYQQKSSQAPKLLFHYYDKDFNNEADTPDNFQSRRPNTSFCFLDIRSPGLGDTAMYLCATSRGYRGKGNQPQHFGDGTRLSIL.

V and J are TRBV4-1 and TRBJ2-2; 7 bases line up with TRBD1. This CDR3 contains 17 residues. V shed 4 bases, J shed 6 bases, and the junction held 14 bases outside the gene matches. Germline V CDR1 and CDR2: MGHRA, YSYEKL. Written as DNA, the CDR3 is TGCGCCAGCAGCCCCCACCCGAGAAGGGGGCTGTCCGGGGAGCTGTTTTTT. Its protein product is CASSPHPRRGLSGELFF.

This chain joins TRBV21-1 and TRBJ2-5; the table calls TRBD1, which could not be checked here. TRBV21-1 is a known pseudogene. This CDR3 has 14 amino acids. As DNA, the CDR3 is TGTGCCAGCACCCAACAGGGGCCGCAAGAGACCCAGTACTTC. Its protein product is CASTQQGPQETQYF.

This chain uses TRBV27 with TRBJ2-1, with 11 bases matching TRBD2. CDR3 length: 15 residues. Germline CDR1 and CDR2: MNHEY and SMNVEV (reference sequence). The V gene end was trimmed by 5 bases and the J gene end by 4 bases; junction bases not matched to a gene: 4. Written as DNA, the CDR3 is TGTGCCAGCAGTGGGACTAGCGGACAATACAATGAGCAGTTCTTC. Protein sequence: CASSGTSGQYNEQFF.

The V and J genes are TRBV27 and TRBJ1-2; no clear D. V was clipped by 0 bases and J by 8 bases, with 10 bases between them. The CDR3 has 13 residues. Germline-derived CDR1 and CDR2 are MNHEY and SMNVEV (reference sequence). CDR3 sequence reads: CASSLSRREGYTF. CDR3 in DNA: TGTGCCAGCAGTTTATCAAGGAGAGAGGGCTACACCTTC.

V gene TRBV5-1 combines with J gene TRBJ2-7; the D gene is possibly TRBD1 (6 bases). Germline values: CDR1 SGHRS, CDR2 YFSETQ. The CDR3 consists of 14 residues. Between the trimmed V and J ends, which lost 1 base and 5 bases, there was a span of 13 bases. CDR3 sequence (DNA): TGCGCCAGCAGCTTGCAGGGCAGGGGTAACGAGCAGTACTTC. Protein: CASSLQGRGNEQYF.

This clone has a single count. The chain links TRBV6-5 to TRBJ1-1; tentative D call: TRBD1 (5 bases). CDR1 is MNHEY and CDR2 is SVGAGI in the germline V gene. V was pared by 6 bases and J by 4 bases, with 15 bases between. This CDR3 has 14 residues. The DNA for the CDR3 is TGTGCCAGCAGCCGGGACTTTGCGTCCACTGAAGCTTTCTTT. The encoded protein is CASSRDFASTEAFF.

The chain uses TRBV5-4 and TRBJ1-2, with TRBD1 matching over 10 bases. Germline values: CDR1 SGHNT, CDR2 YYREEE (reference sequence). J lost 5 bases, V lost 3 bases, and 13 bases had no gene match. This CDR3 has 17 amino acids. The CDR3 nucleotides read TGTGCCAGCAGCTCATTCTGGGACAGGGGAAGTAGGTATGGCTACACCTTC. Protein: CASSSFWDRGSRYGYTF.

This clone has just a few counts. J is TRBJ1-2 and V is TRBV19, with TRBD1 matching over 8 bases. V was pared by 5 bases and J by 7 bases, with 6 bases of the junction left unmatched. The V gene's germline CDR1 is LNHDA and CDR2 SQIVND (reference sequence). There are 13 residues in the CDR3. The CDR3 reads CASSPDRASGYTF. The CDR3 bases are TGTGCCAGTAGTCCGGACAGGGCTTCTGGCTACACCTTC.

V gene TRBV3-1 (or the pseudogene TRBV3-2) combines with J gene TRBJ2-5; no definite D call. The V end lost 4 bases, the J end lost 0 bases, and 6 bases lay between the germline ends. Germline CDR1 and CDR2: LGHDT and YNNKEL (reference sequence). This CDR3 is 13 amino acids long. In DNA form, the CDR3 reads TGTGCCAGCAGCCCATCCAACCAAGAGACCCAGTACTTC. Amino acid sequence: CASSPSNQETQYF.

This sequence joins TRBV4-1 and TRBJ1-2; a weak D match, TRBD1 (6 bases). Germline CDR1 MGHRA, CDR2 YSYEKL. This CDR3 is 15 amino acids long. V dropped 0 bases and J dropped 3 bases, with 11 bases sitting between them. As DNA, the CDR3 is TGCGCCAGCAGCCAAGATACGGCAGGGGACTATGGCTACACCTTC. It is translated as CASSQDTAGDYGYTF.

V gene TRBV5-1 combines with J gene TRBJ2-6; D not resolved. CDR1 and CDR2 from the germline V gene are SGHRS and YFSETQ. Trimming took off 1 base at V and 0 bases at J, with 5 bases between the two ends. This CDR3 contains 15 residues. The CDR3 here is CASSLWSSGANVLTF. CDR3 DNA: TGCGCCAGCAGCTTGTGGAGCTCTGGGGCCAACGTCCTGACTTTC. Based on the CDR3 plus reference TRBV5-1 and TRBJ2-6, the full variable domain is KAGVTQTPRYLIKTRGQQVTLSCSPISGHRSVSWYQQTPGQGLQFLFEYFSETQRNKGNFPGRFSGRQFSNSRSEMNVSTLELGDSALYLCASSLWSSGANVLTFGAGSRLTVL.

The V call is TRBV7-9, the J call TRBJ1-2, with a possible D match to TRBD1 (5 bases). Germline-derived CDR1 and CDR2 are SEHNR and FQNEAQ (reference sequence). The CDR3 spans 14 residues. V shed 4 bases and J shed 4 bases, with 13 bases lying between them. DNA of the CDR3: TGTGCCAGCAGCTCCGACAGCTCTCCCTATGGCTACACCTTC. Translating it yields CASSSDSSPYGYTF.

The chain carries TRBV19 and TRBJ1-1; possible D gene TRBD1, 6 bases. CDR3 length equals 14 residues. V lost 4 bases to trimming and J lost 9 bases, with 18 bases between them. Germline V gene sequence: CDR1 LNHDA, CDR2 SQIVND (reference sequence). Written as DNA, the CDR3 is TGTGCCAGTAGTACCACGGACAGAAAGGGCCAAGCTTTCTTT. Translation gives CASSTTDRKGQAFF.

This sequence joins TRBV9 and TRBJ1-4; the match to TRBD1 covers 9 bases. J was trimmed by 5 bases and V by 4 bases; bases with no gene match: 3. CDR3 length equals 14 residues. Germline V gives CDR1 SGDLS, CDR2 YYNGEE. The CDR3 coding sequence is TGTGCCAGCAGCTTCGGGACAGGGAATGAAAAACTGTTTTTT. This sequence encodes CASSFGTGNEKLFF.

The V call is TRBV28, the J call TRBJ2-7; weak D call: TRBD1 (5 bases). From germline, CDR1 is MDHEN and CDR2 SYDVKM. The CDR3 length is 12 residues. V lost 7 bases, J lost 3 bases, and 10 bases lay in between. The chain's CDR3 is CASKSGNYEQYF. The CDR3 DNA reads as TGTGCCAGCAAATCAGGGAACTACGAGCAGTACTTC.

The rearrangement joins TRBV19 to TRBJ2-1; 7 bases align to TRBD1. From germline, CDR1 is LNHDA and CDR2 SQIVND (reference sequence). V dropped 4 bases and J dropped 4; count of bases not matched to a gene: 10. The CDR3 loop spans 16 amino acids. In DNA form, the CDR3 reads TGTGCCAGTAGTAAAGGACAGGTACAGTTATACAATGAGCAGTTCTTC. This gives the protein CASSKGQVQLYNEQFF.

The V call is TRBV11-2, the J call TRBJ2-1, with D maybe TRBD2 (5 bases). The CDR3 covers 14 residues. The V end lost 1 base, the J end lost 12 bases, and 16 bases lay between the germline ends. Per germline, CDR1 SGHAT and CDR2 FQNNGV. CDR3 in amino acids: CASSLGGLSHLQFF. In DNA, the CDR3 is TGTGCCAGCAGCTTAGGCGGGCTTAGCCATTTGCAGTTCTTC.

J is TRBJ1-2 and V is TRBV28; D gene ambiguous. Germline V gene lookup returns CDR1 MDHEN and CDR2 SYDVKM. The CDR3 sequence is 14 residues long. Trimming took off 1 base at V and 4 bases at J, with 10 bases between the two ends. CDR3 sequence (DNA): TGTGCCAGCAGTTTATACCAACTATCCTATGGCTACACCTTC. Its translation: CASSLYQLSYGYTF.

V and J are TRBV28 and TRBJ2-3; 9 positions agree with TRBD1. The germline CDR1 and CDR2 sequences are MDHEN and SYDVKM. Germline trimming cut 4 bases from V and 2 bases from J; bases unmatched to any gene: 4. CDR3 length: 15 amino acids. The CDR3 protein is CASSSYRGPTDTQYF. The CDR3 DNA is TGTGCCAGCAGTTCCTACAGGGGGCCCACAGATACGCAGTATTTT.